The entry below gives a single TCR beta chain sequence along with its context. Its target is unknown. PCR involved 60 Vbeta and 13 Jbeta primers. Assay: immunoSEQ multiplex PCR; the TCRdb copy retains only in-frame clones and omits some. The sample lists approximately 52,000 clones; approximately 71% were seen once. The data derive from a study of cytomegalovirus exposure and HLA in healthy donors. Overall study context: Drawn from HLA-typed donors, some 80 million unique TCRs were held in an early data release.

Regarding the study as a whole: The study reported that TCR beta sequences accurately predicted HLA-A and HLA-B alleles in most subjects.

CDR1 and CDR2 (germline): LGHNA, YNFKEQ. This CDR3 is 14 amino acids long. V shed 8 bases, J shed 5 bases, and the junction held 10 bases outside the gene matches. Sequencing was carried out using PBMCs. This receptor was taken from a man aged 40-50 years in good health and CMV-seropositive. The J gene is TRBJ2-7, the V gene TRBV4-2; 9 nucleotides align to TRBD1. The CDR3 spells CASVQTGGAHEQYF. The CDR3 nucleotides are TGTGCCAGCGTGCAGACAGGGGGGGCCCACGAGCAGTACTTC.